The entry that follows covers one T cell receptor (beta chain) sequence. Its antigen is unknown. The CDR3 extends over 13 amino acids. Trimming cost V 7 bases and J 0 bases, with 12 bases left between them. Looked up from germline, CDR1 is SQVTM and CDR2 is ANQGSEA. This record belongs to a study of T cells in Graves' hyperthyroidism and ophthalmopathy. Study-level findings and limits: Within blood appeared most thyroid clonotypes that had expanded above 0.001.

Hyperthyroidism had been newly diagnosed in patients aged 18 to 65, and its duration was under 2 months. Any patient presenting with uncontrolled infection, other autoimmune disease, pregnancy or lactation was left out. Regions amplified from RNA transcripts were the TCR beta CDR3 regions. First-round RT-PCR targeting the TCR CDR3 was performed with the HTBI primer set. Each CDR3 protein is one row after TCRdb ran MiXCR on the multiplex PCR reads. Of roughly 710,000 distinct CDR3 sequences listed, 35% are singletons. Input material: blood. The TCR originated in a woman in her 40s with Graves' hyperthyroidism. The gene calls are TRBV29-1 and TRBJ1-1; D perhaps matches TRBD1 (5 bases). CDR3 nucleotides: TGCAGCGCCGGGACGGAAATGAACACTGAAGCTTTCTTT. Translating gives CSAGTEMNTEAFF.